What follows are 16 T cell receptor beta chains derived from one specimen sequenced in a study of molecular identifiers for immune sequencing clone quantification (dated by TCRdb to about 2018). The library relied on PCR. The run used a NextSeq 500. The public reads were run again by TCRdb, first through fastp at Q25 and then through MiXCR, and only productive beta chains were kept. Identical CDR3 protein sequences are pooled into one entry, listed with their most common genes and DNA. For this sample the table gives hundreds of thousands of distinct CDR3 sequences, of which around 25% were detected only once. About 0.81% of the sample comes from the top ten. The sample taken for sequencing was naive CD8+ T cells from blood, with Jurkat cell RNA spiked in. This sample's cell subset or site label indicates: FACS-sorted CD8+CD4-CCR7+CD45RA+ naive T cells. The receptors stem from a human donor in good health. Some libraries in this study had Jurkat cell RNA spiked in.

This clonotype was seen a handful of times. The V call is TRBV7-9, the J call TRBJ2-5, with D perhaps matching TRBD1 or TRBD2 (5 bases each). This CDR3 has 13 amino acids. Germline CDR1 and CDR2: SEHNR and FQNEAQ (reference sequence). Between the trimmed V and J ends, which lost 3 bases and 5 bases, there was a span of 10 bases. CDR3 in DNA: TGTGCCAGCAGCTTTTCCGGGGACGAGACCCAGTACTTC. This translates into CASSFSGDETQYF.

The genes are TRBV13 and TRBJ1-2, with D unresolved. The CDR3 has 15 residues. V was trimmed by 5 bases and J by 4 bases, leaving 17 bases between them. CDR1 and CDR2 from the germline V gene are PRHDT and FYEKMQ (reference sequence). The CDR3 DNA reads as TGTGCCAGCAGCGTCCATTTACAGCCGATCTATGGCTACACCTTC. It codes for CASSVHLQPIYGYTF.

Note on this clonotype: Being one base from a much bigger clone, this may be a read error. This chain connects TRBV12-3 or TRBV12-4 to TRBJ1-5; D is uncertain. This CDR3 has 13 amino acids. CDR3 region: CVSSLWVGQPQHF. The CDR3 region has the DNA TGTGTCAGCAGTTTATGGGTTGGGCAGCCCCAGCATTTT.

With respect to this clonotype: The conserved final phenylalanine or tryptophan is absent from the CDR3, which likely points to a read error. The chain combines TRBV4-3 with TRBJ2-7; D ambiguous. Germline V gene lookup returns CDR1 LGHNA and CDR2 YSLEER. Trimming removed 3 bases at V and 0 bases at J, with 9 bases between. The CDR3 is 14 amino acids. CDR3 loop: CASSQGLGSYEQYL. CDR3 DNA sequence: TGCGCCAGCAGCCAGGGGTTGGGCTCCTACGAGCAGTACCTC.

This clonotype was seen repeatedly, ten times or more. The chain couples TRBV7-9 to TRBJ1-1; D remains ambiguous. The CDR3 consists of 14 residues. Deletions cut 2 bases from V and 1 base from J, with 8 bases between. Germline V gene data show CDR1 as SEHNR and CDR2 as FQNEAQ (reference sequence). The CDR3 region is CASSLSSGNTEAFF. Here the CDR3 DNA reads TGTGCCAGCAGCTTAAGTTCAGGGAACACTGAAGCTTTCTTT.

A word on this clonotype: This sequence may be a read error, since a much larger clone differs from it by one base. The missing conserved phenylalanine or tryptophan at the end of this CDR3 makes a read error likely. The V call is TRBV28, the J call TRBJ2-5; 9 bases align to TRBD2. V shed 5 bases and J 0 bases; nucleotides not matched to a gene: 7. The CDR3 spans 16 residues. Per germline, CDR1 MDHEN and CDR2 SYDVKM. This CDR3 is CASSPTTSGYQETQYL. CDR3 bases: TGTGCCAGCAGTCCTACGACTAGCGGTTACCAAGAGACCCAGTACCTC.

Comment on this clonotype: The CDR3 does not end in the conserved phenylalanine or tryptophan, so this is likely a read error. DNA of the CDR3: TGCGCCAGCAGCCAAGACGAAGATCAGCCCCAGCATCTT. Its protein product is CASSQDEDQPQHL. V and J are TRBV4-1 and TRBJ1-5; D is unclear. Per the germline V gene, CDR1 is MGHRA and CDR2 is YSYEKL. This CDR3 spans 13 amino acids. Trimming pared 0 bases from V and 5 bases from J, leaving 5 bases between.

This sequence joins TRBV6-2 or TRBV6-3 and TRBJ1-5, with a tentative D call TRBD1 (5 bases). The V and J ends lost 7 bases and 15 bases respectively, with 22 bases between them. The CDR3 has 13 amino acids. Germline CDR1 and CDR2: MNHEY and SVGEGT. CDR3 sequence reads: CASTGGVTVARHF. Written as DNA, the CDR3 is TGTGCCAGCACTGGGGGGGTTACCGTGGCCCGGCATTTT.

The rearrangement uses TRBV12-3 or TRBV12-4 and TRBJ1-5; 7 bases agree with TRBD1. CDR3 length: 16 residues. V dropped 4 bases and J dropped 1; count of bases not matched to a gene: 7. In DNA, the CDR3 is TGTGCCAGCAGTTCTAGCCCCAGGGGGAGCAATCAGCCCCAGCATTTT. It specifies CASSSSPRGSNQPQHF.

V usage is TRBV7-9 and J usage is TRBJ2-2, with D perhaps being TRBD1 or TRBD2 (5 bases each). Germline CDR1 SEHNR, CDR2 FQNEAQ (reference sequence). This CDR3 has 16 amino acids. V lost 5 bases to trimming and J lost 0 bases, with 13 bases between them. CDR3 region: CASSTTGTPNTGELFF. In DNA, the CDR3 is TGTGCCAGCAGCACTACCGGGACGCCGAACACCGGGGAGCTGTTTTTT.

The chain employs TRBV30 and TRBJ2-7, with a possible D match to TRBD1 (6 bases). The germline V gene has CDR1 GTSNPN and CDR2 SVGIG (reference sequence). The CDR3 has 13 residues. Trimming removed 5 bases at V and 2 bases at J, with 13 bases between. This chain's CDR3 is CAWGTTRPYEQYF. In nucleotides, the CDR3 is TGTGCCTGGGGGACAACCCGCCCCTACGAGCAGTACTTC.

This clonotype occurred many times. The rearrangement joins TRBV9 to TRBJ1-3, with D possibly matching TRBD1 (6 bases). V was clipped by 4 bases and J by 0 bases, with 17 bases between them. The germline CDR1 and CDR2 sequences are SGDLS and YYNGEE. The CDR3 spans 17 residues. CDR3 sequence (DNA): TGTGCCAGCAGCCCGGACAGCTGGATGAGCTCTGGAAACACCATATATTTT. Protein: CASSPDSWMSSGNTIYF.

The gene calls are TRBV7-9 and TRBJ2-7, with TRBD2 matching 11 bases. The CDR3 loop spans 16 amino acids. The germline V gene encodes CDR1 SEHNR and CDR2 FQNEAQ (reference sequence). Trimming removed 7 bases from V and 0 bases from J; junction bases left unmatched: 8. CDR3 amino acids: CASKNSTSGDSYEQYF. The DNA for the CDR3 is TGTGCCAGCAAGAATTCGACTAGCGGGGACTCCTACGAGCAGTACTTC.

In its sample, this clonotype was seen a few times. V and J are TRBV30 and TRBJ1-2; D gene unclear. The CDR3 has 12 residues. Trimming took 2 bases from V and 2 from J, leaving 6 bases between them. The germline V gene encodes CDR1 GTSNPN and CDR2 SVGIG (reference sequence). The CDR3 region has the DNA TGTGCCTGGAGTACAGACAACTATGGCTACACCTTC. Translating gives CAWSTDNYGYTF. The variable domain in full, completed from reference TRBV30 and TRBJ1-2, reads SQTIHQWPATLVQPVGSPLSLECTVEGTSNPNLYWYRQAAGRGLQLLFYSVGIGQISSEVPQNLSASRPQDRQFILSSKKLLLSDSGFYLCAWSTDNYGYTFGSGTRLTVV.

The chain uses TRBV15 and TRBJ1-6, with D unclear. The V and J ends lost 3 bases and 3 bases respectively, with 9 bases between them. Germline CDR1 and CDR2: LNHNV and YYDKDF (reference sequence). The CDR3 is made up of 15 amino acids. This CDR3 reads CATSREKDYNSPLHF. As DNA, the CDR3 is TGTGCCACCAGCAGGGAAAAGGACTATAATTCACCCCTCCACTTT.

There are a few counts of this clonotype. The V and J genes are TRBV7-9 and TRBJ2-7, with TRBD1 matching over 10 bases. Losses at the gene ends were 5 bases for V and 3 bases for J; bases not matched to a gene: 10. CDR3 length equals 16 residues. Germline V lookup: CDR1 SEHNR, CDR2 FQNEAQ (reference sequence). In nucleotides, the CDR3 is TGTGCCAGCAGCGCCACCCGGGACAGGGGACTCTACGAGCAGTACTTC. It yields the protein CASSATRDRGLYEQYF.